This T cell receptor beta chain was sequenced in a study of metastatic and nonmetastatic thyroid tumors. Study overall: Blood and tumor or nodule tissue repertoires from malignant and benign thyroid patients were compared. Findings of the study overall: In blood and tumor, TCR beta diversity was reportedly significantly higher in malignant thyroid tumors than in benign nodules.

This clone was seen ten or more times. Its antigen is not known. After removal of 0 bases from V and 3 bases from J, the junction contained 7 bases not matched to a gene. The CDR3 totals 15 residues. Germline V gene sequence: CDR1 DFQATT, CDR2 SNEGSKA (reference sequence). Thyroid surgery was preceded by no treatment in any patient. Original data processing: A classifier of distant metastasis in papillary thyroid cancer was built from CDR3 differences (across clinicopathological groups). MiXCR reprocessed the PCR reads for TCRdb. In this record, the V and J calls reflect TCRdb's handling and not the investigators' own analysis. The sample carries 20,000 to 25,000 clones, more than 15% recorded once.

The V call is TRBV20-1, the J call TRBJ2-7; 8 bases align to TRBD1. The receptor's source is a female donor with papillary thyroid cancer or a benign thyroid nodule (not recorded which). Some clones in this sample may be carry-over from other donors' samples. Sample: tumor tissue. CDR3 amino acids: CSARDPWTGSYEQYF. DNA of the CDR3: TGCAGTGCTAGAGATCCCTGGACAGGGAGCTACGAGCAGTACTTC.